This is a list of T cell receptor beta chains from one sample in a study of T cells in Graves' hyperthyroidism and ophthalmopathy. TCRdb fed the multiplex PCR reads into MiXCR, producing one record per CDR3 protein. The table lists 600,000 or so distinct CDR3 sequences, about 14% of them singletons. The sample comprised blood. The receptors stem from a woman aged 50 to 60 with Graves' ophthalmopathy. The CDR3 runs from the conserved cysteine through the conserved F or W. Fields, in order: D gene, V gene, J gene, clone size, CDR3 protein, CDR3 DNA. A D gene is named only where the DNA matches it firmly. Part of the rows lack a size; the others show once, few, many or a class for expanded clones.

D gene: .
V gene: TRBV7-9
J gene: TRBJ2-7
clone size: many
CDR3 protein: CASLDQTYEQYF
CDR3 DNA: TGTGCCAGCCTCGACCAAACCTACGAGCAGTACTTC

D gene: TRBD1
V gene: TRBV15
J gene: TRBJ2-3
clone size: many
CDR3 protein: CATRDRGRLGTDTQYF
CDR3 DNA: TGTGCCACCAGGGACAGGGGCCGCTTAGGCACAGATACGCAGTATTTT

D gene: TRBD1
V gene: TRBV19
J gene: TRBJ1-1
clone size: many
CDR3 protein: CASSAHRGLNTEAFF
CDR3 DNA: TGTGCCAGTAGTGCCCACAGGGGGCTAAACACTGAAGCTTTCTTT

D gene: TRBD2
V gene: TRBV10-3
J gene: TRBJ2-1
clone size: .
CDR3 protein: CAIRPGLAYNEQFF
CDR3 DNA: TGTGCCATCAGACCGGGACTAGCTTACAATGAGCAGTTCTTC

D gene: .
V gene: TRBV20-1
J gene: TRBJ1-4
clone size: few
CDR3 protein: CSARDQGKGTEKLFF
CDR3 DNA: TGCAGTGCTAGAGATCAAGGGAAAGGGACTGAAAAACTGTTTTTT

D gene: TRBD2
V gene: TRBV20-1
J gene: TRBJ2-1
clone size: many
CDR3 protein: CSAQASGSYNEQFF
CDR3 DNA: TGCAGTGCACAAGCTAGCGGGAGCTACAATGAGCAGTTCTTC

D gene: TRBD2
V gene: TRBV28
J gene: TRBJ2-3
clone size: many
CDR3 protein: CASSFSGREMTDTQYF
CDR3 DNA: TGTGCCAGCAGTTTTTCTGGGCGGGAGATGACAGATACGCAGTATTTT

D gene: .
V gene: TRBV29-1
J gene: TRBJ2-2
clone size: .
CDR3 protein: CSVEVDSGRTGELFF
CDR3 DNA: TGCAGCGTTGAAGTCGACTCAGGACGTACCGGGGAGCTGTTTTTT

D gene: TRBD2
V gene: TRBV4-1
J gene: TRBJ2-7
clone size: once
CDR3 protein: CASSQDGEGWGEQYF
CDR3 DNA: TGCGCCAGCAGCCAAGATGGGGAGGGATGGGGCGAGCAGTACTTC

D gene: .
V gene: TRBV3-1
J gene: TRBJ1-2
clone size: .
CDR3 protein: CASSQSLPPYDGYTF
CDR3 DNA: TGTGCCAGCAGCCAAAGTTTGCCACCCTACGACGGCTACACCTTC

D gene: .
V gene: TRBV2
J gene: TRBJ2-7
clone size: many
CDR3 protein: CASSEGRTVNYEQYF
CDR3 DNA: TGTGCCAGCAGTGAAGGACGGACAGTTAACTACGAGCAGTACTTC

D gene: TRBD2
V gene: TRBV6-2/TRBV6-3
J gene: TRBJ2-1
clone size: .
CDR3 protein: CASTTSGRARSSYNEQFF
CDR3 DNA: TGTGCCAGCACTACTAGCGGGAGGGCCAGGTCCTCCTACAATGAGCAGTTCTTC

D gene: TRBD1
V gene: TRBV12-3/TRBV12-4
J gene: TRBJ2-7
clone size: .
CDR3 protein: CASRRRQGPTYEQYF
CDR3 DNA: TGTGCCAGCAGGAGAAGACAGGGCCCTACCTACGAGCAGTACTTC

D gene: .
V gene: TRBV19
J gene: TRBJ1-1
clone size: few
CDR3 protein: CASSIIPGTSNTEAFF
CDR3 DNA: TGTGCCAGTAGTATTATCCCCGGGACCTCAAACACTGAAGCTTTCTTT

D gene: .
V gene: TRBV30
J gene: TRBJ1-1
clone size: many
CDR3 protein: CAWTRGGLTEAFF
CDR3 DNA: TGTGCCTGGACCCGAGGGGGTCTTACTGAAGCTTTCTTT

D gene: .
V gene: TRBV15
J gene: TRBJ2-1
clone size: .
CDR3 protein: CATRRESGNEQFF
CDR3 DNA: TGTGCCACCAGACGGGAGAGTGGGAATGAGCAGTTCTTC

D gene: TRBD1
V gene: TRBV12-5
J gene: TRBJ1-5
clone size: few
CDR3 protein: CASGLGTVAWGPQHF
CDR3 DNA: TGTGCTAGTGGGCTAGGGACAGTGGCCTGGGGGCCCCAGCATTTT

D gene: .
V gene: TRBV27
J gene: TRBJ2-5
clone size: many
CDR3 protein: CASSFRTLAGETQYF
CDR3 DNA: TGTGCCAGCAGTTTTAGGACTCTTGCGGGAGAGACCCAGTACTTC

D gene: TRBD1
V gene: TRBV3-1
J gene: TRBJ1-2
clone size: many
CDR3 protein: CASSQGTGRRDGYTF
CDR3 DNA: TGTGCCAGCAGCCAAGGGACAGGGAGGAGGGATGGCTACACCTTC

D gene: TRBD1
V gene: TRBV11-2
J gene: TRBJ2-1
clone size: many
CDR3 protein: CASSLDGTDEQFF
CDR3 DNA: TGTGCCAGCAGCTTAGATGGGACAGATGAGCAGTTCTTC

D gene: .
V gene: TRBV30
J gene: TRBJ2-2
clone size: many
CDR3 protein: CAWSVYGELFF
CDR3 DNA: TGTGCCTGGAGTGTTTATGGGGAGCTGTTTTTT

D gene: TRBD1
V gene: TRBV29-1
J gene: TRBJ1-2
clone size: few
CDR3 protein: CSVPTGARYGYTF
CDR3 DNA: TGCAGCGTTCCGACAGGGGCCCGATATGGCTACACCTTC

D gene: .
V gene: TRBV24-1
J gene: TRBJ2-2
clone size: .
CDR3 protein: CATSDFFGGVTGELFF
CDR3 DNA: TGTGCCACCAGTGATTTTTTCGGGGGTGTCACCGGGGAGCTGTTTTTT

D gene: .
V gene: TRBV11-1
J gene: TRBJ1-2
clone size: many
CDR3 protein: CASSLTSPGTSGYTF
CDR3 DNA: TGTGCCAGCAGCCTCACCTCACCCGGGACTAGTGGCTACACCTTC

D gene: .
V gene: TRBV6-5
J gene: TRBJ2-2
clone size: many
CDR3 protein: CASSYSSHGELFF
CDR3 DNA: TGTGCCAGCAGTTACTCCAGCCACGGGGAGCTGTTTTTT

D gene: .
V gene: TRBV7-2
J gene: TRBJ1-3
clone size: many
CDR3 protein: CASSLVGAPGNTIYF
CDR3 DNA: TGTGCCAGCAGCTTAGTGGGGGCCCCTGGAAACACCATATATTTT

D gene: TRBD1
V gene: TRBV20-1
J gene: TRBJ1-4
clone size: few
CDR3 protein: CSANSDRVNEKLFF
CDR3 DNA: TGCAGTGCTAACTCGGACAGGGTTAATGAAAAACTGTTTTTT

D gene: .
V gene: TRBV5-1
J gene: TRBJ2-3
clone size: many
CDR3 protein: CASSKGRGDTDTQYF
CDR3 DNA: TGCGCCAGCAGCAAGGGAAGGGGCGACACAGATACGCAGTATTTT

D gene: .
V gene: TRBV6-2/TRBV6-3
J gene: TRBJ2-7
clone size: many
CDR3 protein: CASSYSSGSTYEQYF
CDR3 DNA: TGTGCCAGCAGTTACTCTAGCGGTTCTACCTACGAGCAGTACTTC

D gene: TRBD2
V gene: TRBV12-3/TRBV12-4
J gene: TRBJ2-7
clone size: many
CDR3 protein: CASSLGAAGYEQYF
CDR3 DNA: TGTGCCAGCAGTTTAGGGGCAGCGGGGTACGAGCAGTACTTC

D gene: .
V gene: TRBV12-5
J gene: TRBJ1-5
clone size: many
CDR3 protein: CATERGEGNQPQHF
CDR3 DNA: TGTGCTACCGAAAGGGGTGAGGGCAATCAGCCCCAGCATTTT

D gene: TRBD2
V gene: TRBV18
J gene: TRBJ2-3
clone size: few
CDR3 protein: CASSPAIWSGRAGDTQYF
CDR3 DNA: TGTGCCAGCTCACCAGCAATCTGGAGCGGGAGGGCCGGAGATACGCAGTATTTT

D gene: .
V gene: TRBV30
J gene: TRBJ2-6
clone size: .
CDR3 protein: CAWSVVPGTGANVLTF
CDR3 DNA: TGTGCCTGGAGTGTAGTGCCAGGGACCGGGGCCAACGTCCTGACTTTC

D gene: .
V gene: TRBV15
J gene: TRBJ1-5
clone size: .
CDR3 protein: CATSRDRTAQPQHF
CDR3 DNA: TGTGCCACCAGCAGAGATAGGACAGCTCAGCCCCAGCATTTT

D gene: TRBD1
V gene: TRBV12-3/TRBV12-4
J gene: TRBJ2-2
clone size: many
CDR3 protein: CASSSTGGRELFF
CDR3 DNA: TGTGCCAGCAGCTCGACAGGGGGCCGGGAGCTGTTTTTT

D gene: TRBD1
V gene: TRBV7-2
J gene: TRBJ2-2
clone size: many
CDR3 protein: CASSLRGRVTSTGELFF
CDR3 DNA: TGTGCCAGCAGCTTAAGGGGGCGAGTTACTAGCACCGGGGAGCTGTTTTTT

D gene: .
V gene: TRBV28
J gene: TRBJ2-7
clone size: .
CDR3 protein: CASSFSSSGEQYF
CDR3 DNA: TGTGCCAGCAGTTTCTCTAGTTCAGGCGAGCAGTACTTC

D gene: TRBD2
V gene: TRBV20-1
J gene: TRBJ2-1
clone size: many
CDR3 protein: CSARPLAGIYNEQFF
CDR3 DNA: TGCAGTGCTAGACCACTAGCGGGAATATACAATGAGCAGTTCTTC

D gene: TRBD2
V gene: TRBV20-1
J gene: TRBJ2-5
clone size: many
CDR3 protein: CSAELAGGPKETQYF
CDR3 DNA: TGCAGTGCTGAACTAGCGGGAGGGCCGAAAGAGACCCAGTACTTC

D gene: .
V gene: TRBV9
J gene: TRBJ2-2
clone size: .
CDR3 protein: CASSDPRHSTGELFF
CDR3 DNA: TGTGCCAGCAGCGACCCCCGTCACTCTACCGGGGAGCTGTTTTTT

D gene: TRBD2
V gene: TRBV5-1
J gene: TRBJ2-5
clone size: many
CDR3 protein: CASSRSSGDQETQYF
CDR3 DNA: TGCGCCAGCTCAAGGTCTAGCGGGGACCAAGAGACCCAGTACTTC

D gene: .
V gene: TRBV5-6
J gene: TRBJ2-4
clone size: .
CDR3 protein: CASSPRGQYLAKNIQYF
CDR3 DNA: TGTGCCAGCAGCCCCCGGGGTCAGTATCTAGCCAAAAACATTCAGTACTTC

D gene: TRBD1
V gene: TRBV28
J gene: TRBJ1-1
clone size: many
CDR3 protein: CASSYRGEVTEAFF
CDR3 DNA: TGTGCCAGCAGTTACAGGGGGGAGGTCACTGAAGCTTTCTTT

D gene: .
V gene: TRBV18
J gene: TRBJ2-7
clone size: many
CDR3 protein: CASSQSVHRDIPYEQYF
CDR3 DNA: TGTGCCAGCTCACAGTCCGTCCATCGGGACATCCCCTACGAGCAGTACTTC

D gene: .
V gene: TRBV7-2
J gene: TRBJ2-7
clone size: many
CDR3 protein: CASSPLGVPYSHEQYF
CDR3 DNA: TGTGCCAGCAGCCCTCTTGGGGTACCGTATTCCCACGAGCAGTACTTC

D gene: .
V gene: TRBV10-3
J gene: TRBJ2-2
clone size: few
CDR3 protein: CAISRAATTGELFF
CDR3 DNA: TGTGCCATCAGTCGGGCAGCGACCACCGGGGAGCTGTTTTTT

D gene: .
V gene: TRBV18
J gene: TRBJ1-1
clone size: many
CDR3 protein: CASSPKTEAFF
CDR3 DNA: TGTGCCAGCTCACCGAAAACTGAAGCTTTCTTT

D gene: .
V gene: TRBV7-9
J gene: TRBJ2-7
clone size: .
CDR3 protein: CASSLHLSGERYEQYF
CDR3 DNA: TGTGCCAGCAGCTTACACCTGTCTGGGGAGAGGTACGAGCAGTACTTC

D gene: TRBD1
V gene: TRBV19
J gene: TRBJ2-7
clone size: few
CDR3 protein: CASSLLTGSSYEQYF
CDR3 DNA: TGTGCCAGTAGCCTTTTGACAGGGAGTTCCTACGAGCAGTACTTC

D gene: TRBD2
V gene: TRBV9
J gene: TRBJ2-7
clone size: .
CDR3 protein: CASSFGLASGSYEQYF
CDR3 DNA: TGTGCCAGCAGCTTCGGACTAGCGTCCGGATCCTACGAGCAGTACTTC

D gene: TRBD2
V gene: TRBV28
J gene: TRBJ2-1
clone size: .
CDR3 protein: CASSRASSGRSYNEQFF
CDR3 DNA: TGTGCCAGCAGTAGAGCTTCTAGCGGGAGGTCCTACAATGAGCAGTTCTTC